This T cell receptor (beta chain) was retrieved from a study of shared clonotypes between healthy human individuals. General observations from the study: Only blood samples were collected, and tissue repertoires likely differ. Shared clonotypes: 4.5% to 6% naive CD4, 3.5% to 4% naive CD8, about 2.4% memory CD4, more than 0.3% memory CD8.

The assay ran at deep level. Only in-frame clones appear in the TCRdb table, and some are missing; sequencing was by immunoSEQ multiplex PCR. The sample lists roughly 650,000 clones, roughly 97% occurring once. As to this clone: Its target is unknown.

Trimming took 5 bases from V and 10 from J, leaving 12 bases between them. CDR3 length: 12 residues. Germline V gene sequence: CDR1 SGHTA, CDR2 FQGTGA. This sequence was found in a woman aged 30 to 39 in good health. Sequenced input: naive CD4+ T cells sorted from blood. Subset here: CD45RA+ positively selected. The gene calls are TRBV7-3 and TRBJ2-1, with D possibly matching TRBD1 (6 bases). The CDR3 here is CASSLQGYEQFF. In DNA, the CDR3 is TGTGCCAGCAGCCTTCAGGGGTACGAGCAGTTCTTC. The variable domain in full, with the rest retrieved from reference TRBV7-3 and TRBJ2-1, is GAGVSQTPSNKVTEKGKYVELRCDPISGHTALYWYRQSLGQGPEFLIYFQGTGAADDSGLPNDRFFAVRPEGSVSTLKIQRTERGDSAVYLCASSLQGYEQFFGPGTRLTVL.